The 26 T cell receptor beta chains presented below share a single source sample, sequenced in a study of post-analysis software for immune sequencing data (dated by TCRdb to about 2015). Beyond this particular receptor, the publication reports: Significantly higher frequencies in patients than in controls were found for several TRBV segments, including TRBV5-6, TRBV5-1 and TRBV20-1.

These receptors lack a known antigen. Library preparation used PCR. Data came from an Illumina HiSeq 2500. Unique molecular identifiers were incorporated into TCR beta cDNA libraries to reduce PCR and sequencing biases. TCRdb's own reprocessing of the public reads used fastp at Q25 and MiXCR and kept productive beta chains. Entries that share a CDR3 protein sequence are merged under the most common genes and DNA. The sample profile shows more than 350,000 distinct CDR3 sequences; roughly 38% of them were found once. Under 9% of the sample is held by the ten biggest clonotypes. The sequenced material came from blood. The receptors stem from a girl aged 2-10 years with multiple sclerosis.

V usage is TRBV29-1 and J usage is TRBJ2-1, with 9 bases matching TRBD1. V lost 1 base and J lost 9; bases outside the gene matches: 7. The CDR3 is 14 residues long. The germline V gene encodes CDR1 SQVTM and CDR2 ANQGSEA. The CDR3 region has the DNA TGCAGCGTTGAAGGACAGGGGGTAGTTGGTGAGCAGTTCTTC. It codes for CSVEGQGVVGEQFF.

The rearrangement links TRBV6-2 or TRBV6-3 to TRBJ2-5; D gene uncertain. Germline assignment: CDR1 MNHEY and CDR2 SVGEGT. This CDR3 contains 13 residues. V lost 6 bases and J 0 bases, leaving 8 bases between the germline ends. CDR3 in amino acids: CASRKDNQETQYF. The CDR3 nucleotides read TGTGCCAGCAGAAAAGACAACCAAGAGACCCAGTACTTC.

Ten or more counts support this clonotype. This chain's CDR3 is CSADSGLARNEQFF. The CDR3 DNA reads as TGCAGTGCTGACTCCGGACTAGCGCGCAATGAGCAGTTCTTC. J is TRBJ2-1 and V is TRBV20-1; TRBD2 agrees at 9 bases. Germline V lookup: CDR1 DFQATT, CDR2 SNEGSKA (reference sequence). The CDR3 consists of 14 residues. V dropped 5 bases and J dropped 6; count of bases not matched to a gene: 8.

V and J are TRBV12-3 or TRBV12-4 and TRBJ2-1; 11 positions match TRBD2. The CDR3 contains 15 residues. With 6 bases clipped from V and 6 bases from J, the junction kept 7 bases outside the gene matches. The CDR3 DNA reads as TGTGCCAGCAGCAAACTAGCGGGAGTGAGCAATGAGCAGTTCTTC. Translated, it gives CASSKLAGVSNEQFF.

The chain couples TRBV6-1 to TRBJ2-7, with 7 bases aligning to TRBD2. Germline CDR1 and CDR2: MNHNS and SASEGT. The CDR3 has 17 amino acids. The V gene end was trimmed by 0 bases and the J gene end by 3 bases; junction bases not matched to a gene: 11. The CDR3 nucleotides are TGTGCCAGCAGTGAAGCCCCGGGACTAATAAAGGACTACGAGCAGTACTTC. Translating gives CASSEAPGLIKDYEQYF.

Remarks on this clonotype: An end of the junction differs from the germline gene, which may be a read error. The J gene is TRBJ2-1, the V gene TRBV18; 7 nucleotides line up with TRBD2. From germline, CDR1 is KGHSH and CDR2 LQKENI. The CDR3 runs 15 residues. CDR3 amino acids: CASSPRDSGYSEQFF. CDR3 coding DNA: TGTGCCAGCTCACCCCGGGATAGCGGGTACAGTGAGCAGTTCTTC.

The chain has TRBV7-6 and TRBJ1-2; D is uncertain. Germline lookup yields CDR1 SGHVS and CDR2 FNYEAQ. The V and J ends lost 5 bases and 3 bases respectively, with 19 bases between them. The CDR3 consists of 16 residues. Here the CDR3 reads CASSPLLGGKHYGYTF. CDR3 coding DNA: TGTGCCAGCAGCCCTCTCCTTGGAGGGAAGCACTATGGCTACACCTTC.

This chain's CDR3 is CSANPGGVGYEQYF. The CDR3, as DNA: TGCAGTGCTAACCCCGGGGGGGTAGGCTACGAGCAGTACTTC. The chain has TRBV20-1 and TRBJ2-7, with 8 bases identical to TRBD2. The CDR3 totals 14 residues. Losses at the gene ends were 4 bases for V and 3 bases for J; bases not matched to a gene: 8. The germline V gene has CDR1 DFQATT and CDR2 SNEGSKA (reference sequence).

V and J are TRBV20-1 and TRBJ1-5, with D perhaps matching TRBD1 (6 bases). Trimming pared 1 base from V and 6 bases from J, leaving 16 bases between. Germline assignment: CDR1 DFQATT and CDR2 SNEGSKA (reference sequence). The CDR3 is 15 amino acids. CDR3 sequence: CSARAQGLVGQPQHF. CDR3 DNA: TGCAGTGCTAGAGCCCAGGGGCTGGTCGGTCAGCCCCAGCATTTT.

This clonotype was recorded once. The rearrangement links TRBV7-9 to TRBJ2-1; 8 bases align to TRBD2. J lost 8 bases, V lost 5 bases, and 8 bases had no gene match. The CDR3 length is 14 residues. Looked up from germline, CDR1 is SEHNR and CDR2 is FQNEAQ (reference sequence). The CDR3 DNA is TGTGCCAGCAGCCTTCGAGCGGGAGTGGATGAGCAGTTCTTC. It yields the protein CASSLRAGVDEQFF.

This clonotype appeared once. V and J are TRBV7-3 and TRBJ2-1; 7 bases fit TRBD1. The CDR3 consists of 16 residues. J was trimmed by 6 bases and V by 5 bases; bases with no gene match: 13. The germline V gene encodes CDR1 SGHTA and CDR2 FQGTGA. CDR3 nucleotides: TGTGCCAGCAGCGCACACTCCGGGACAGTATTCAATGAGCAGTTCTTC. The encoded protein is CASSAHSGTVFNEQFF. The variable domain in full, completed from reference TRBV7-3 and TRBJ2-1, reads GAGVSQTPSNKVTEKGKYVELRCDPISGHTALYWYRQSLGQGPEFLIYFQGTGAADDSGLPNDRFFAVRPEGSVSTLKIQRTERGDSAVYLCASSAHSGTVFNEQFFGPGTRLTVL.

J is TRBJ1-1 and V is TRBV5-1; TRBD1 matches 8 bases. V dropped 4 bases and J dropped 7; count of bases not matched to a gene: 9. CDR3 length: 14 residues. Germline V gene data show CDR1 as SGHRS and CDR2 as YFSETQ. The CDR3 is CASSQGQAIDEAFF. The CDR3 coding sequence is TGCGCCAGCAGCCAGGGACAGGCTATTGATGAAGCTTTCTTT.

This clonotype was counted a few times. The V gene is TRBV29-1, the J gene TRBJ2-3, with TRBD1 as a possible D gene (6 bases). Trimming cost V 5 bases and J 2 bases, with 11 bases left between them. The germline V gene has CDR1 SQVTM and CDR2 ANQGSEA. CDR3 size: 13 residues. The CDR3 DNA sequence: TGCAGCGTTTCAGGGGTAATCACAGATACGCAGTATTTT. This codes for CSVSGVITDTQYF.

J is TRBJ2-3 and V is TRBV6-2 or TRBV6-3; D is unresolved. The germline V gene has CDR1 MNHEY and CDR2 SVGEGT. Trimming shortened V by 1 base and J by 2 bases, and 7 bases separated the two germline ends. This CDR3 spans 14 amino acids. CDR3 sequence: CASSYLRITDTQYF. The CDR3 coding sequence is TGTGCCAGCAGTTACTTGAGGATCACAGATACGCAGTATTTT.

J is TRBJ2-3 and V is TRBV29-1; 12 bases match TRBD2. V lost 7 bases and J lost 0; bases outside the gene matches: 20. Germline V CDR1 and CDR2: SQVTM, ANQGSEA. The CDR3 has 20 residues. The CDR3, as DNA: TGCAGCGCCGTCCCTGCCCTCGGCACTAGCGGGGGGACTAGCACAGATACGCAGTATTTT. Protein sequence: CSAVPALGTSGGTSTDTQYF.

V usage is TRBV2 and J usage is TRBJ1-6; the D is unclear. Germline-derived CDR1 and CDR2 are SNHLY and FYNNEI. The CDR3 has 15 amino acids. Between the trimmed V and J ends, which lost 4 bases and 0 bases, there was a span of 7 bases. This CDR3 is CASSGALSYNSPLHF. The CDR3 DNA follows: TGTGCCAGCAGTGGGGCACTCTCCTATAATTCACCCCTCCACTTT.

This clonotype appeared a few times. The chain joins TRBV20-1 to TRBJ2-7; 7 nucleotides match TRBD2. The CDR3 sequence is 13 residues long. V gave up 1 base and J gave up 5 bases; unmatched junction bases: 5. Germline V CDR1 and CDR2: DFQATT, SNEGSKA (reference sequence). Written as DNA, the CDR3 is TGCAGTGCTAGAGCTCCTAGCGGTAACGAGCAGTACTTC. Its protein product is CSARAPSGNEQYF.

The V gene is TRBV7-3, the J gene TRBJ2-1; 14 bases line up with TRBD2. The CDR3 contains 16 residues. V trimming: 4 bases; J trimming: 8 bases; junction bases outside the gene matches: 7. Germline V gene sequence: CDR1 SGHTA, CDR2 FQGTGA. The CDR3 is CASSSWTSGRWDEQFF. CDR3 nucleotides: TGTGCCAGCAGCTCGTGGACTAGCGGGAGGTGGGATGAGCAGTTCTTC.

The chain employs TRBV7-9 and TRBJ1-4; D gene unclear. The V gene's germline CDR1 is SEHNR and CDR2 FQNEAQ (reference sequence). The length of the CDR3 is 16 residues. V gave up 5 bases and J gave up 0 bases, with 13 bases separating them. The CDR3 sequence is CASSDTDTATNEKLFF. For the CDR3, the DNA is TGTGCCAGCAGCGATACGGATACCGCAACTAATGAAAAACTGTTTTTT.

This chain links TRBV11-2 with TRBJ2-1, with D unclear. V dropped 1 base and J dropped 5 bases, with 15 bases sitting between them. The CDR3 consists of 16 residues. The germline CDR1 and CDR2 sequences are SGHAT and FQNNGV. CDR3 nucleotide sequence: TGTGCCAGCAGCTTAGTTAGGTGGGTTCTGGACAATGAGCAGTTCTTC. Residues: CASSLVRWVLDNEQFF. The variable domain in full, completed from reference TRBV11-2 and TRBJ2-1, reads EAGVAQSPRYKIIEKRQSVAFWCNPISGHATLYWYQQILGQGPKLLIQFQNNGVVDDSQLPKDRFSAERLKGVDSTLKIQPAKLEDSAVYLCASSLVRWVLDNEQFFGPGTRLTVL.

The J gene is TRBJ2-1, the V gene TRBV2; D unresolved. Trimming took 6 bases from V and 6 from J, leaving 18 bases between them. The germline gives CDR1 SNHLY, CDR2 FYNNEI. The CDR3 totals 15 residues. For the CDR3, the DNA is TGTGCCAGCAGACTTACTGGGTATCCGACCAATGAGCAGTTCTTC. Encoded protein: CASRLTGYPTNEQFF.

In this sample, this clonotype turned up a few times. The V and J genes are TRBV7-9 and TRBJ2-7, with D maybe TRBD1 (5 bases). Trimming cost V 5 bases and J 3 bases, with 17 bases left between them. The CDR3 spans 15 residues. Germline V CDR1 and CDR2: SEHNR, FQNEAQ (reference sequence). CDR3 bases: TGTGCCAGCAGCCCCGCAGGGTTGCGACTCTACGAGCAGTACTTC. Amino acid sequence: CASSPAGLRLYEQYF.

As DNA, the CDR3 is TGTGCCAGCAGTTCCGGGACAGGGATTCAGCCCCAGCATTTT. Translation: CASSSGTGIQPQHF. The chain recombines TRBV12-3 or TRBV12-4 with TRBJ1-5, with 9 positions matching TRBD1. There are 14 residues in the CDR3. V shed 4 bases, J shed 6 bases, and the junction held 4 bases outside the gene matches.

In this sample, this clonotype turned up a few times. The J gene is TRBJ2-5, the V gene TRBV29-1; TRBD1 matches at 11 bases. There are 12 residues in the CDR3. Germline V gene data show CDR1 as SQVTM and CDR2 as ANQGSEA. V shed 6 bases and J 5 bases; nucleotides not matched to a gene: 2. CDR3 sequence reads: CSVDRGRETQYF. Here the CDR3 DNA reads TGCAGCGTGGACAGGGGGCGGGAGACCCAGTACTTC.

V gene TRBV11-1 combines with J gene TRBJ2-3, with D perhaps TRBD1 or TRBD2 (5 bases each). Germline V gives CDR1 SGHAT, CDR2 FQDESV (reference sequence). The CDR3 loop spans 16 amino acids. Between the trimmed V and J ends, which lost 5 bases and 2 bases, there was a span of 17 bases. This CDR3 is CASSLYSGTNTDTQYF. CDR3 bases: TGTGCCAGCAGCCTCTACTCCGGGACCAACACAGATACGCAGTATTTT.

The chain recombines TRBV7-9 with TRBJ2-4, with 8 bases aligning to TRBD1. The better agreement between TRBJ2-7 and the DNA end casts doubt on the J call. Germline V gives CDR1 SEHNR, CDR2 FQNEAQ (reference sequence). The CDR3 length is 16 residues. The CDR3 nucleotides read TGTGCCAGCAGCCCCTCAAGGGACAGGTCAACCTACGAGCAGTACTTC. This gives the protein CASSPSRDRSTYEQYF.